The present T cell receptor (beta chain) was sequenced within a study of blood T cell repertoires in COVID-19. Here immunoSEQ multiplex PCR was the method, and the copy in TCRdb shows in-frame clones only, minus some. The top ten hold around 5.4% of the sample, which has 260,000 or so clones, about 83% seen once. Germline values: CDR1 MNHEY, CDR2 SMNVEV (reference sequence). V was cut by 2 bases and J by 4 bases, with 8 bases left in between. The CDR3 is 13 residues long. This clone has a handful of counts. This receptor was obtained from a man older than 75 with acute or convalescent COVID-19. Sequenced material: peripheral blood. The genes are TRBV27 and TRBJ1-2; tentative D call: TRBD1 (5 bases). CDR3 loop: CASSLGQRYGYTF. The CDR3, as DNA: TGTGCCAGCAGTTTAGGACAACGCTATGGCTACACCTTC.